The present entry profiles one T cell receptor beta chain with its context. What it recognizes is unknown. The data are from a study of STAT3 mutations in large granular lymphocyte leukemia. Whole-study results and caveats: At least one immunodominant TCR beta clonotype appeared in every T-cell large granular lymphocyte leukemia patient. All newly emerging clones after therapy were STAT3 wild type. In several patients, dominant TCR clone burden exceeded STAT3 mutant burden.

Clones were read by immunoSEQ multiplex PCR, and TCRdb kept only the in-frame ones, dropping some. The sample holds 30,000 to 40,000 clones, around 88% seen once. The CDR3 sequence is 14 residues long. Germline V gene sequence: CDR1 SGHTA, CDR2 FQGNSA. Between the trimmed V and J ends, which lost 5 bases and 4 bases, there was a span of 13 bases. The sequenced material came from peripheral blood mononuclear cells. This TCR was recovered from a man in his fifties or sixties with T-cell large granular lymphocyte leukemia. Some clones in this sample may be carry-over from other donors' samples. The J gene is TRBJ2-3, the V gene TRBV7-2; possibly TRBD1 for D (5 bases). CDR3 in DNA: TGTGCCAGCAGCGCCAGGGCAAGGGCAGATACGCAGTATTTT. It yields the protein CASSARARADTQYF.